Shown below are 19 T cell receptor beta chains from a single sample sequenced in a study of human CD8 memory T cell subsets. Sequencing libraries of TCR beta were made by UMI-labeled 5' RACE. TCRdb derives one entry per CDR3 protein from the 5' RACE reads, leaving out DNA. This repertoire includes about 6,500 distinct CDR3 sequences. TPEX cells were early memory CD8+ T cells (CCR7+ PD-1+ TIGIT+) that had exhausted-like traits. The sample consisted of CD8+ T cells from PBMCs. All receptors derive from a human donor in good health.

Its frequency marks this clonotype as medium-sized. J is TRBJ1-2 and V is TRBV11-2; TCRdb returns TRBD1, unconfirmable since there is no DNA. The germline V gene encodes CDR1 SGHAT and CDR2 FQNNGV. The CDR3 consists of 13 residues. The CDR3 sequence is CASTPGGDYGYTF.

The gene calls are TRBV5-1 and TRBJ2-1; no DNA is available, so the TRBD2 call from TCRdb remains unchecked. The germline gives CDR1 SGHRS, CDR2 YFSETQ. This CDR3 is 15 amino acids long. This chain's CDR3 is CASRNRDSGINEQFF.

V and J are TRBV6-6 and TRBJ2-3; TCRdb picks TRBD2, but there is no DNA to check that call. The CDR3 contains 13 residues. Germline V gene data show CDR1 as MNHNY and CDR2 as SVGAGI (reference sequence). This chain's CDR3 is CASSKNSGTSKYF.

The rearrangement links TRBV19 to TRBJ2-1; with no DNA, the TCRdb D assignment of TRBD1 cannot be verified. In germline, CDR1 is LNHDA, CDR2 SQIVND (reference sequence). This CDR3 comprises 15 residues. The CDR3 here is CASSIREGSYNEQFF. Complete variable domain (other parts from reference TRBV19 and TRBJ2-1): DGGITQSPKYLFRKEGQNVTLSCEQNLNHDAMYWYRQDPGQGLRLIYYSQIVNDFQKGDIAEGYSVSREKKESFPLTVTSAQKNPTAFYLCASSIREGSYNEQFFGPGTRLTVL.

This clonotype is medium-sized by frequency. The J gene is TRBJ2-7, the V gene TRBV7-9; TCRdb designates TRBD2, a call that cannot be tested without DNA. In germline, CDR1 is SEHNR, CDR2 FQNEAQ (reference sequence). CDR3 length equals 16 residues. CDR3 region: CASSPRVAGNPYEQYF.

The CDR3: CASSQEYANTEAFF. The chain links TRBV3-1 to TRBJ1-1. The CDR3 runs to 14 residues. CDR1 and CDR2 (germline): LGHDT, YNNKEL (reference sequence).

This clonotype is labeled medium-sized based on frequency. The chain couples TRBV11-2 to TRBJ2-5; TCRdb outputs TRBD1, but without DNA this stays unchecked. The CDR3 length is 14 residues. Germline assignment: CDR1 SGHAT and CDR2 FQNNGV. The chain's CDR3 is CASSPGRFQETQYF.

Measured by frequency, this clonotype is large (0.1 to 1%). The chain has TRBV5-1 and TRBJ2-1; TCRdb returns TRBD2, unconfirmable since there is no DNA. The CDR3 is made up of 13 amino acids. Looked up from germline, CDR1 is SGHRS and CDR2 is YFSETQ. CDR3 loop: CASKAGGPNEQFF.

The genes are TRBV11-2 and TRBJ1-2; as DNA is missing, the TRBD1 call by TCRdb cannot be tested. From germline, CDR1 is SGHAT and CDR2 FQNNGV. This CDR3 spans 15 amino acids. Here the CDR3 reads CASSLAGQNERGYTF.

This chain uses TRBV7-2 with TRBJ2-1; checking the TCRdb D call of TRBD2 is not possible without DNA. Germline loops: CDR1 SGHTA, CDR2 FQGNSA. CDR3 length equals 17 residues. CDR3 protein: CASSSRGTSGRINEQFF. Filled out from reference TRBV7-2 and TRBJ2-1, the complete variable domain reads GAGVSQSPSNKVTEKGKDVELRCDPISGHTALYWYRQSLGQGLEFLIYFQGNSAPDKSGLPSDRFSAERTGGSVSTLTIQRTQQEDSAVYLCASSSRGTSGRINEQFFGPGTRLTVL.

The chain recombines TRBV24-1 with TRBJ2-2. Germline V gives CDR1 KGHDR, CDR2 SFDVKD. This CDR3 has 13 residues. CDR3 protein: CATSDDDTGELFF.

This chain uses TRBV27 with TRBJ2-1; TCRdb indicates TRBD1, and absent DNA this call remains unverified. The CDR3 length is 16 residues. Germline loops: CDR1 MNHEY, CDR2 SMNVEV (reference sequence). This CDR3 is CASTSPGTGGHNEQFF.

This sequence joins TRBV7-9 and TRBJ2-1; TCRdb picks TRBD2, but there is no DNA to check that call. Looked up from germline, CDR1 is SEHNR and CDR2 is FQNEAQ (reference sequence). CDR3 length: 13 amino acids. The CDR3 region is CASSLTSGREQFF.

The chain has TRBV2 and TRBJ1-1; TCRdb selects TRBD1, and the lack of DNA leaves this call unchecked. The germline gives CDR1 SNHLY, CDR2 FYNNEI. The CDR3 runs to 14 residues. CDR3 sequence reads: CASRVAGSDTEAFF. Based on the CDR3 plus reference TRBV2 and TRBJ1-1, the full variable domain is EPEVTQTPSHQVTQMGQEVILRCVPISNHLYFYWYRQILGQKVEFLVSFYNNEISEKSEIFDDQFSVERPDGSNFTLKIRSTKLEDSAMYFCASRVAGSDTEAFFGQGTRLTVV.

The V and J genes are TRBV6-1 and TRBJ2-1; the TRBD2 assignment by TCRdb is unverifiable without DNA. The CDR3 totals 14 residues. The V gene's germline CDR1 is MNHNS and CDR2 SASEGT. CDR3 loop: CASSEDLTNPEQFF.

The chain uses TRBV5-1 and TRBJ2-5; TCRdb returns TRBD2, unconfirmable since there is no DNA. This CDR3 contains 14 residues. Germline V gene data show CDR1 as SGHRS and CDR2 as YFSETQ. The CDR3 loop reads CASGGGDVRETQYF.

CDR3 region: CATSKGGRVQFF. J is TRBJ2-1 and V is TRBV15; the D call from TCRdb, TRBD1, cannot be confirmed without DNA. The CDR3 sequence is 12 residues long. Germline CDR1 reads LNHNV; CDR2 reads YYDKDF (reference sequence).

This clonotype is identified as medium-sized from frequency. This chain uses TRBV29-1 with TRBJ2-1; TCRdb outputs TRBD2, but without DNA this stays unchecked. Germline V lookup: CDR1 SQVTM, CDR2 ANQGSEA. The CDR3 is 14 residues long. The CDR3 spells CSVEGAGEGGEQFF.

V gene TRBV19 combines with J gene TRBJ2-7; the TCRdb D gene call, TRBD2, has no DNA to confirm it. In germline, CDR1 is LNHDA, CDR2 SQIVND (reference sequence). CDR3 length equals 14 residues. The CDR3 region is CASSMVAGGWEQYF.